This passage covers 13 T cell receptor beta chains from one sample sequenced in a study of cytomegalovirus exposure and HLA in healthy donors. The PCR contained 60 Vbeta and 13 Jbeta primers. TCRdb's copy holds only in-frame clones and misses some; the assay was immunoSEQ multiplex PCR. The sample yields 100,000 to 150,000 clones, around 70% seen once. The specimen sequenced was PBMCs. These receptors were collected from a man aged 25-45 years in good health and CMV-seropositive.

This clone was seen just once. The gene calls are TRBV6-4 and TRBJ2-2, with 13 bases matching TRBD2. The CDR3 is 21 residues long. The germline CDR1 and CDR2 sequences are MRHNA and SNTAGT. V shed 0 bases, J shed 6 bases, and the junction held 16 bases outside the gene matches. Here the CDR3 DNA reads TGTGCCAGCAGTGACTCCCTCAGCCGACAAACTAGCGGGAGGGCCCCCGGGGAGCTGTTTTTT. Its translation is CASSDSLSRQTSGRAPGELFF.

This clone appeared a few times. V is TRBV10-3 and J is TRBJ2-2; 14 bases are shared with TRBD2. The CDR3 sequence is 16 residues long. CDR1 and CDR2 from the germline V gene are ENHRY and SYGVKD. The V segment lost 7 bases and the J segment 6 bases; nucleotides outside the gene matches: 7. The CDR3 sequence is CAITALGLAGAGELFF. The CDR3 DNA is TGTGCCATCACTGCATTGGGACTAGCGGGGGCCGGGGAGCTGTTTTTT.

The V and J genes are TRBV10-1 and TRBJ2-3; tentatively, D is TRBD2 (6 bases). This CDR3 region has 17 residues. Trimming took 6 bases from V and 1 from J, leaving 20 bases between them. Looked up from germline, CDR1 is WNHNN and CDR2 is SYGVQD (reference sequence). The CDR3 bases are TGCGCCAGCAGAAGACTACATAGCGGTATACGCACAGATACGCAGTATTTT. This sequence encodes CASRRLHSGIRTDTQYF.

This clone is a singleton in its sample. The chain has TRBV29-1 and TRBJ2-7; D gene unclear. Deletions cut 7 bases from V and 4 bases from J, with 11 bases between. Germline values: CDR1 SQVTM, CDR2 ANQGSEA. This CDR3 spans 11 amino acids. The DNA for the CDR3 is TGCAGCGCAGGTAGTGTTTACGAGCAGTACTTC. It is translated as CSAGSVYEQYF.

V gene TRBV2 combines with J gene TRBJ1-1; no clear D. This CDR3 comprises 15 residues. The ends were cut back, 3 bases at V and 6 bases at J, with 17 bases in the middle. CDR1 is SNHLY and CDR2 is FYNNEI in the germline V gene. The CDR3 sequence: CASSETAPREAEAFF. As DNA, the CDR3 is TGTGCCAGCAGTGAGACGGCCCCGAGAGAGGCTGAAGCTTTCTTT.

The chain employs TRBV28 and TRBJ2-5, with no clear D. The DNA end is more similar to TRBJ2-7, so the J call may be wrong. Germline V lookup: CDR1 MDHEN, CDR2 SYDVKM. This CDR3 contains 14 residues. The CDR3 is CASSRRISSYEQYF. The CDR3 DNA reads TGTGCCAGCAGCCGGCGGATCAGCTCCTACGAGCAGTACTTC.

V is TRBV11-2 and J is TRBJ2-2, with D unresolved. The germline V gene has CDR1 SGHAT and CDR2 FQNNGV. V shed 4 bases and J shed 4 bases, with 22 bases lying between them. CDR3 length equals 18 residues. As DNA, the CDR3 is TGTGCCAGCAGCTACCGTTTAGGTCTAGGTAGAAGCACCGGGGAGCTGTTTTTT. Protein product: CASSYRLGLGRSTGELFF.

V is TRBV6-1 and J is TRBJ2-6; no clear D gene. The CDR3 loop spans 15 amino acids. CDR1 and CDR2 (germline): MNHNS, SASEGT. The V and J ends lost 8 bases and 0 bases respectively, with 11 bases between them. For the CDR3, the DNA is TGTGCCAGCGATTCGATAGTCTCTGGGGCCAACGTCCTGACTTTC. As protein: CASDSIVSGANVLTF.

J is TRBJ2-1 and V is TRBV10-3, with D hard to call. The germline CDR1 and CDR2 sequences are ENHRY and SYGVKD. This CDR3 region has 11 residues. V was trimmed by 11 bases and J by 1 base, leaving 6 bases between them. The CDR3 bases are TGTGCCTCTAGATCCTACAATGAGCAGTTCTTC. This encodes CASRSYNEQFF.

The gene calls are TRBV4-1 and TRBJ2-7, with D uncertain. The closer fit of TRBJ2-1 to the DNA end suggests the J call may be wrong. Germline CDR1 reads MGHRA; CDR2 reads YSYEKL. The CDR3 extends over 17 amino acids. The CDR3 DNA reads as TGCGCCAGCAGCCAAGCAGTACGAAGACGACTTAACAATGAGCAGTTCTTC. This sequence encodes CASSQAVRRRLNNEQFF.

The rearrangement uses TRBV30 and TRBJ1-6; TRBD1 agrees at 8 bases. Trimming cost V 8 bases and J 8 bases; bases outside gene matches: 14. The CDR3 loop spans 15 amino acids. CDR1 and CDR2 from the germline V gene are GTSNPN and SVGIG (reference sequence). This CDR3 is CAGTGGTTYDSPLHF. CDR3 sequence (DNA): TGTGCCGGAACAGGGGGTACGACATATGATTCACCCCTCCACTTT. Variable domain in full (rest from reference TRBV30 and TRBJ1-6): SQTIHQWPATLVQPVGSPLSLECTVEGTSNPNLYWYRQAAGRGLQLLFYSVGIGQISSEVPQNLSASRPQDRQFILSSKKLLLSDSGFYLCAGTGGTTYDSPLHFGNGTRLTVT.

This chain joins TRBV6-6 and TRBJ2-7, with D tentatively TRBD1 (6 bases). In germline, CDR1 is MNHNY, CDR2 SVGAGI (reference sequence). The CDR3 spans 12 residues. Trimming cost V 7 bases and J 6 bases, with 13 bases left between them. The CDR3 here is CASTPTGREQYF. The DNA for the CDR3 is TGTGCCAGCACCCCCACAGGGCGCGAGCAGTACTTC.

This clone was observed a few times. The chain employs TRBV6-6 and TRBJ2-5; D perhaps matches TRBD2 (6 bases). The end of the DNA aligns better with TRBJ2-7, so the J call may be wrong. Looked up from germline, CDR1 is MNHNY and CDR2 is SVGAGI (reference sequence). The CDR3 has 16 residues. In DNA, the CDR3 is TGTGCCAGCAGTCCCCGGGCGGGCAGGGACTTATACGAGCAGTACTTC. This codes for CASSPRAGRDLYEQYF.